Shown below are 3 T cell receptor beta chains from a single sample sequenced in a study of T cell changes during pregnancy in multiple sclerosis. TCRdb's copy holds only in-frame clones and misses some; the assay was immunoSEQ multiplex PCR. There are 80,000 or so clones in the sample; around 92% occur only once, and about 3% lies in the top ten. The sequenced sample was peripheral blood, obtained before pregnancy. The receptor source for this set is a female donor with multiple sclerosis, enrolled in a pregnancy study.

In its sample, this clone was seen once. The chain has TRBV27 and TRBJ2-5; a weak D match, TRBD1 (5 bases). CDR1 and CDR2 (germline): MNHEY, SMNVEV (reference sequence). The length of the CDR3 is 14 residues. The V gene lost 3 bases and the J gene lost 5 bases, with 13 bases spanning the gap. The CDR3 reads CASSLKGPWETQYF. The CDR3, as DNA: TGTGCCAGCAGTTTGAAGGGGCCTTGGGAGACCCAGTACTTC.

Only one count was recorded for this clone. This chain joins TRBV2 and TRBJ2-5; a weak D match, TRBD2 (6 bases). With the DNA end fitting TRBJ2-7 better, the J assignment may be wrong. CDR1 SNHLY and CDR2 FYNNEI come from the germline V gene. This CDR3 has 12 amino acids. CDR3 sequence reads: CASREGMGEQYF. The CDR3 nucleotides are TGTGCCAGCAGGGAGGGTATGGGCGAGCAGTACTTC.

The DNA of the CDR3 is TGCAGCGCTCAGGGCCAGGAAGATACGCAGTATTTT. Protein sequence: CSAQGQEDTQYF. The rearrangement uses TRBV29-1 and TRBJ2-3; the D gene is possibly TRBD1 (5 bases). CDR3 length: 12 amino acids. The V end lost 7 bases, the J end lost 5 bases, and 13 bases lay between the germline ends. Germline CDR1 is SQVTM and CDR2 is ANQGSEA.